These T cell receptor beta chains were read from a single sample in a study of shared clonotypes between healthy human individuals. Clones were sequenced by immunoSEQ multiplex PCR, and TCRdb holds only the in-frame ones, with some missing. The sample has about 1 million clones; around four fifths are singletons. Sequenced material: memory CD4+ T cells sorted from blood. The source of these receptors is a man younger than 30 in good health. Both conserved end residues are part of each CDR3. The D gene is left open where the match is weak. Where a row states a size, it is once, few, many or the class of an expanded clone; other rows omit it.

D | J | V | size | CDR3 | DNA
- | TRBJ1-1 | TRBV5-5 | - | CASSLSGTLQMNTEAFF | TGTGCCAGCAGCTTATCCGGGACACTCCAGATGAACACTGAAGCTTTCTTT
- | TRBJ1-4 | TRBV7-9 | few | CASSLRRGGTTNEKLFF | TGTGCCAGCAGTTTAAGGAGGGGCGGCACAACTAATGAAAAACTGTTTTTT
TRBD1 | TRBJ2-2 | TRBV28 | - | CASSYIGQGPTGELFF | TGTGCCAGCAGTTATATCGGACAGGGTCCAACCGGGGAGCTGTTTTTT
- | TRBJ2-3 | TRBV5-6 | - | CASSLGGLDTQYF | TGTGCCAGCAGCTTGGGCGGCTTAGATACGCAGTATTTT
- | TRBJ1-6 | TRBV10-3 | - | CAISAVSYNSPLHF | TGTGCCATCAGTGCGGTCTCCTATAATTCACCCCTCCACTTT
- | TRBJ2-5 | TRBV4-1 | - | CASSQAARKEETQYF | TGCGCCAGCAGCCAAGCAGCGAGGAAAGAAGAGACCCAGTACTTC
- | TRBJ1-2 | TRBV7-2 | once | CASSLGGSPRVGYGYTF | TGTGCCAGCAGCTTAGGGGGCTCGCCTAGAGTGGGGTATGGCTACACCTTC
- | TRBJ2-7 | TRBV15 | - | CATSRDWADSYEQYF | TGTGCCACCAGCAGAGATTGGGCGGATTCCTACGAGCAGTACTTC
- | TRBJ2-1 | TRBV6-1 | few | CASSEALGYFF | TGTGCCAGCAGTGAAGCTTTGGGGTATTTCTTC
TRBD1 | TRBJ1-1 | TRBV2 | - | CASRGTGVLGEAFF | TGTGCCAGCAGGGGAACAGGGGTCCTAGGGGAAGCTTTCTTT
TRBD1 | TRBJ2-4 | TRBV6-5 | - | CASSYAGQGSSIQYF | TGTGCCAGCAGTTACGCCGGACAGGGATCGAGCATTCAGTACTTC
- | TRBJ2-3 | TRBV6-1 | - | CASSRTDTQYF | TGTGCCAGCAGTCGTACAGATACGCAGTATTTT
- | TRBJ2-7 | TRBV7-2 | - | CASTTGGTAYEQYF | TGTGCCAGCACCACTGGGGGGACAGCCTACGAGCAGTACTTC
- | TRBJ2-7 | TRBV2 | - | CASSEGVIPDEQYF | TGTGCCAGCAGTGAAGGAGTGATCCCGGACGAGCAGTACTTC
- | TRBJ1-1 | TRBV10-3 | - | CAIRDGGNTEAFF | TGTGCCATCAGGGACGGAGGAAACACTGAAGCTTTCTTT
- | TRBJ1-2 | TRBV19 | - | CASRDTGISNYGYTF | TGTGCCAGTAGAGATACGGGGATCTCTAACTATGGCTACACCTTC
- | TRBJ2-1 | TRBV20-1 | - | CSAPLLNEQFF | TGCAGTGCTCCACTACTCAATGAGCAGTTCTTC
- | TRBJ1-1 | TRBV7-8 | - | CASSVPGGAEAFF | TGTGCCAGCAGCGTCCCCGGGGGGGCTGAAGCTTTCTTT
- | TRBJ2-3 | TRBV6-6 | few | CASTYEQYMDTQYF | TGTGCCAGCACTTACGAACAGTATATGGATACGCAGTATTTT
- | TRBJ2-4 | TRBV2 | - | CASSDGQGDIQYF | TGTGCCAGCAGTGACGGACAAGGGGACATTCAGTACTTC
- | TRBJ2-3 | TRBV7-9 | - | CASSYTQVAADTQYF | TGTGCCAGCAGCTACACTCAAGTAGCGGCAGATACGCAGTATTTT
TRBD1 | TRBJ2-7 | TRBV2 | - | CASSAERGPYEQYF | TGTGCCAGCAGTGCGGAAAGGGGGCCTTACGAGCAGTACTTC
- | TRBJ2-7 | TRBV5-4 | - | CASSLSPGTEQYF | TGTGCCAGCAGCTTGTCGCCAGGGACCGAGCAGTACTTC
- | TRBJ2-1 | TRBV5-1 | - | CASSGYKTNEQFF | TGCGCCAGCAGCGGATACAAGACCAATGAGCAGTTCTTC
- | TRBJ1-2 | TRBV19 | - | CASSIVGYYGYTF | TGTGCCAGTAGTATAGTAGGATACTATGGCTACACCTTC
- | TRBJ1-5 | TRBV7-2 | - | CASSPRWGGQPQHF | TGTGCCAGCAGCCCGAGATGGGGCGGTCAGCCCCAGCATTTT
- | TRBJ1-3 | TRBV27 | - | CASSSDGRSGNTIYF | TGTGCCAGCAGTTCGGACGGACGCTCTGGAAACACCATATATTTT
TRBD1 | TRBJ1-5 | TRBV10-1 | - | CASRLQGKNNQPQHF | TGCGCCAGCAGGCTACAGGGGAAAAACAATCAGCCCCAGCATTTT
- | TRBJ2-7 | TRBV7-2 | - | CASSLLQGNSYEQYF | TGTGCCAGCAGCTTACTGCAGGGTAACTCCTACGAGCAGTACTTC
- | TRBJ2-7 | TRBV10-3 | - | CAISELDYEQYF | TGTGCCATCAGTGAGCTCGATTACGAGCAGTACTTC
- | TRBJ2-2 | TRBV6-1 | - | CASPLGGLNTGELFF | TGTGCCAGTCCGTTGGGCGGGCTGAACACCGGGGAGCTGTTTTTT
- | TRBJ2-1 | TRBV12-5 | - | CASGLVAGLEQFF | TGTGCTAGTGGTTTGGTAGCGGGCCTTGAGCAGTTCTTC
- | TRBJ2-5 | TRBV2 | once | CASRPEETQYF | TGTGCCAGCAGGCCCGAGGAGACCCAGTACTTC